The rows below give T cell receptor beta chains drawn from one sample of a study of CD8+ T cells in alopecia areata. The repertoire was sequenced with immunoSEQ multiplex PCR; TCRdb's copy has only in-frame clones and lacks some. The sample shows roughly 200,000 clones, more than 60% of them seen only once. This specimen was CD4+ T cells sorted from blood, taken at week 0. The receptors originated from a human donor with alopecia areata. Both conserved end residues are part of each CDR3. A D gene is named only where the DNA matches it firmly. Not all rows give a size; the values are once, few, many and, for expanded clones, a class.

j_call | clone_size | d_call | v_call | cdr3_nt | cdr3_aa
TRBJ1-2 | . | . | TRBV2 | TGTGCCAGCAGGACAGCTATATCCTATGGCTACACCTTC | CASRTAISYGYTF
TRBJ2-7 | few | . | TRBV5-6 | TGTGCCAGCAGCTTGCGAAGGGGCGAGCAGTACTTC | CASSLRRGEQYF
TRBJ1-4 | . | . | TRBV5-1 | TGCGCCAGCAGCTCCTCAGGGACGACTAATGAAAAACTGTTTTTT | CASSSSGTTNEKLFF
TRBJ2-4 | few | . | TRBV29-1 | TGCAGCACCGAGACAGAAAACATTCAGTACTTC | CSTETENIQYF
TRBJ1-6 | . | . | TRBV7-2 | TGTGCCAGCAAGTCATCCGATTCACCCCTCCACTTT | CASKSSDSPLHF
TRBJ1-1 | . | . | TRBV7-2 | TGTGCCAGCAGCTTAGTGTTTGAGGGCCAAGCTTTCTTT | CASSLVFEGQAFF
TRBJ1-2 | . | . | TRBV29-1 | TGCAGCGTTGGTTTGGGTGATGGCTACACCTTC | CSVGLGDGYTF
TRBJ2-1 | . | . | TRBV29-1 | TGCAGCGTTGGACCAGGGCAGGACGAGCAGTTCTTC | CSVGPGQDEQFF
TRBJ1-2 | once | . | TRBV6-5 | TGTGCCAGCAGATCTACAGGGCAGCACTATGGCTACACCTTC | CASRSTGQHYGYTF
TRBJ1-1 | . | . | TRBV4-3 | TGCGCCAGCAGCCAAGGGACACAGTTGAACACTGAAGCTTTCTTT | CASSQGTQLNTEAFF
TRBJ1-2 | . | TRBD1 | TRBV29-1 | TGCAGCGTTTCCAGGGACAGGCTGGGTGGCTACACCTTC | CSVSRDRLGGYTF
TRBJ1-1 | . | . | TRBV30 | TGTGCCTGGAGTGTACTCAGCGATGAAGCTTTCTTT | CAWSVLSDEAFF
TRBJ2-5 | once | . | TRBV7-2 | TGTGCCAGCAGCTCCACAGGGATCCAAGAGACCCAGTACTTC | CASSSTGIQETQYF
TRBJ1-2 | . | TRBD1 | TRBV4-1 | TGCGCCAGCAGCCCTCAGACAGGGATCTATGGCTACACCTTC | CASSPQTGIYGYTF
TRBJ2-5 | few | TRBD1 | TRBV19 | TGTGCCAGTAGTATCTTTACCGGGACAGGACAAGAGACCCAGTACTTC | CASSIFTGTGQETQYF
TRBJ2-2 | . | . | TRBV5-1 | TGCGCCAGCAGACGCGAACCGGGAGTCGGGGAGCTGTTTTTT | CASRREPGVGELFF
TRBJ2-7 | . | . | TRBV5-1 | TGCGCCAGCAGCTTGGTCTTCGGGGCTAGCTCCTACGAGCAGTACTTC | CASSLVFGASSYEQYF
TRBJ1-6 | . | . | TRBV29-1 | TGCCCCCGGGGGAACCCCCTAAGCTCCTATAATTCACCCCTCCACTTT | CPRGNPLSSYNSPLHF
TRBJ1-5 | . | TRBD1 | TRBV2 | TGTGCCAGCAGTCTACTACAGGGGGCCGGGAGTCAGCCCCAGCATTTT | CASSLLQGAGSQPQHF
TRBJ2-1 | once | TRBD2 | TRBV4-1 | TGCGCCAGCAGCCAAGCACTAGCGGTAGGTGAGCAGTTCTTC | CASSQALAVGEQFF
TRBJ2-1 | . | . | TRBV4-3 | TGCGCCAGCAGCCAAGATCAGGGTACCTACAATGAGCAGTTCTTC | CASSQDQGTYNEQFF
TRBJ1-6 | once | . | TRBV7-8 | TGTGCCAGCAGCACAACGAAAGATTCACCCCTCCACTTT | CASSTTKDSPLHF
TRBJ2-7 | . | . | TRBV10-2 | TGCGCCAGCACGAGAGGCTACGAGCAGTACTTC | CASTRGYEQYF
TRBJ1-2 | . | . | TRBV29-1 | TGCAGCGCTGAGCGCGGAGCTAACTATGGCTACACCTTC | CSAERGANYGYTF
TRBJ1-5 | . | TRBD1 | TRBV30 | TGTGCCTGGAGTAGACAGGGGGTTCAGCCCCAGCATTTT | CAWSRQGVQPQHF
TRBJ1-5 | . | . | TRBV27 | TGTGCCAGCAGGACGGGGAGCAATCAGCCCCAGCATTTT | CASRTGSNQPQHF
TRBJ2-7 | . | . | TRBV29-1 | TGCAGCGTTATGTTAAGCGAGCAGTACTTC | CSVMLSEQYF
TRBJ1-5 | . | TRBD1 | TRBV11-3 | TGTGCCAGCAGCACTGGACAGGGCAGGAATCAGCCCCAGCATTTT | CASSTGQGRNQPQHF
TRBJ1-1 | . | . | TRBV30 | TGTGCCTGGAGTGTACTAGAGGAAGCTTTCTTT | CAWSVLEEAFF
TRBJ1-2 | . | . | TRBV29-1 | TGCAGCGTTGCCGGGGGCCGTGGCTATGGCTACACCTTC | CSVAGGRGYGYTF
TRBJ1-2 | . | . | TRBV30 | TGTGCCTGGAGCGACCCGGGTGGTGGCTACACCTTC | CAWSDPGGGYTF
TRBJ1-1 | . | . | TRBV30 | TGTGCCTGGAGCGGTACGAACACTGAAGCTTTCTTT | CAWSGTNTEAFF
TRBJ1-2 | . | . | TRBV2 | TGTGCCAGCAGTGAGTCGGACGGTGATCATGGCTACACCTTC | CASSESDGDHGYTF
TRBJ2-1 | . | . | TRBV29-1 | TGCAGCGCCAGGTGGGGCGGTCAGGATGAGCAGTTCTTC | CSARWGGQDEQFF
TRBJ2-7 | . | TRBD1 | TRBV29-1 | TGCAGCGTTGAAGTAGGACAGGGGGACTACGAGCAGTACTTC | CSVEVGQGDYEQYF
TRBJ2-7 | few | . | TRBV7-2 | TGTGCCAGCAGCTCCGGCACTACTCGCGAGCAGTACTTC | CASSSGTTREQYF
TRBJ2-7 | . | . | TRBV25-1 | TGTGCCAGCAGTCGAACCTCCGGGGACTACGAGCAGTACTTC | CASSRTSGDYEQYF
TRBJ2-2 | . | . | TRBV4-3 | TGCGCCAGCAGCCGGGGGGCCGGGGAGCTGTTTTTT | CASSRGAGELFF
TRBJ2-3 | . | . | TRBV29-1 | TGCAGCGTTGACCCTGGACAAGCAGATACGCAGTATTTT | CSVDPGQADTQYF
TRBJ2-1 | . | . | TRBV10-1 | TGCGCCAGCAGTGTTGGAGGGGGAGTAAATGAGCAGTTCTTC | CASSVGGGVNEQFF
TRBJ2-5 | . | TRBD1 | TRBV19 | TGTGCCAGCGGGGGCATTGGACAGGGCCAAGAGACCCAGTACTTC | CASGGIGQGQETQYF
TRBJ2-5 | . | . | TRBV2 | TGTGCCAGCAGTGGCTCTTCACAGGAGACCCAGTACTTC | CASSGSSQETQYF